The entry that follows covers one T cell receptor (beta chain) sequence. Its antigen is unidentified. The sample is drawn from a study of shared clonotypes between healthy human individuals. The study's findings and limits: Naive CD4 clonotypes were shared across a handful of donors at 5% to 6%. Among non-shared clonotypes, generation probabilities were lower than among those shared by all four donors.

Profiled with immunoSEQ multiplex PCR; TCRdb holds only in-frame clones, not every one. The top ten hold 0.13% of the sample, which has some 2,000,000 clones, roughly 94% seen once. Per the germline V gene, CDR1 is MDHEN and CDR2 is SYDVKM. Trimming left V 8 bases short and J 11 bases short, with 21 bases between. The CDR3 length is 13 residues. The source material was naive CD4+ T cells sorted from blood. Indicated subset: CD45RA+ positively selected. This clonotype originated in a man aged 18 to 30 in good health. The V and J genes are TRBV28 and TRBJ2-5; D uncertain. CDR3 DNA sequence: TGTGCCAGCGCCCGATTAACCGGGTATGAGCAGTACTTC. It specifies CASARLTGYEQYF.